This TCR beta chain appears in the sequencing data of a study of blood T cell repertoires in COVID-19. Using immunoSEQ multiplex PCR, the repertoire was profiled, and TCRdb retains in-frame clones only, with some absent. Of about 180,000 clones in the sample, about nine tenths were seen once. Germline values: CDR1 MNHNS, CDR2 SASEGT. The CDR3 sequence is 14 residues long. Deletions cut 2 bases from V and 2 bases from J, with 9 bases between. The chain uses TRBV6-1 and TRBJ2-5, with TRBD1 as a possible D gene (5 bases). Sequenced input: peripheral blood. This TCR was recovered from a woman aged 45-65 years with acute or convalescent COVID-19. CDR3: CASSEHQGQETQYF. The CDR3 DNA follows: TGTGCCAGCAGTGAACACCAGGGACAAGAGACCCAGTACTTC.